This entry lists 28 T cell receptor beta chains sequenced from one sample in a study of shared clonotypes between healthy human individuals. Naive CD8 cells lacked CD45RO and underwent positive selection for CCR7, leaving out terminally differentiated effector memory CD45RA+ cells. The data were produced by immunoSEQ multiplex PCR, yet TCRdb's version contains in-frame clones alone and is incomplete. The sample has roughly 650,000 clones, 95% to 97% seen once. The specimen sequenced was naive CD8+ T cells sorted from blood. These receptors were collected from a woman in her 30s in good health.

There are a few counts of this clone. The chain combines TRBV10-2 with TRBJ1-1; D uncertain. V lost 7 bases to trimming and J lost 5 bases, with 11 bases between them. There are 12 residues in the CDR3. Germline loops: CDR1 WSHSY, CDR2 SAAADI. CDR3 nucleotides: TGCGCCAGCATGGAGGGATCGACTGAAGCTTTCTTT. This gives the protein CASMEGSTEAFF.

The V and J genes are TRBV7-6 and TRBJ2-5, with D tentatively TRBD2 (7 bases). Germline-derived CDR1 and CDR2 are SGHVS and FNYEAQ. The CDR3 has 17 residues. Trimming cost V 4 bases and J 3 bases, with 21 bases left between them. In nucleotides, the CDR3 is TGTGCCAGCAGCTCCCCTTGGGAGGGGGAGGGAGAAGAGACCCAGTACTTC. Encoded protein: CASSSPWEGEGEETQYF.

The V call is TRBV2, the J call TRBJ1-4; the D is unclear. The germline V gene encodes CDR1 SNHLY and CDR2 FYNNEI. This CDR3 has 17 amino acids. The V end was cut by 6 bases, the J end by 0 bases, with 17 bases between. CDR3: CASRAKAVPSTNEKLFF. The DNA for the CDR3 is TGTGCCAGCAGGGCGAAGGCAGTTCCCTCAACTAATGAAAAACTGTTTTTT.

The chain links TRBV19 to TRBJ1-4; TRBD1 might be the D (6 bases). V was shortened by 5 bases and J by 7 bases, with 17 bases between the two germline ends. Germline values: CDR1 LNHDA, CDR2 SQIVND (reference sequence). CDR3 size: 15 residues. The CDR3 coding sequence is TGTGCCAGTAGTCCCGTCGTTGGGGGCTCTGAAAAACTGTTTTTT. Translated, it gives CASSPVVGGSEKLFF.

The rearrangement uses TRBV6-5 and TRBJ1-5; D not certain. The CDR3 length is 14 residues. Deletions cut 6 bases from V and 1 base from J, with 10 bases between. Germline CDR1 and CDR2: MNHEY and SVGAGI. This chain's CDR3 is CASSSFQSNQPQHF. In DNA, the CDR3 is TGTGCCAGCAGCTCTTTCCAAAGCAATCAGCCCCAGCATTTT.

The chain uses TRBV30 and TRBJ2-7; 11 bases are a match to TRBD2. This CDR3 has 16 residues. The V gene end was trimmed by 3 bases and the J gene end by 2 bases; junction bases not matched to a gene: 9. Germline lookup yields CDR1 GTSNPN and CDR2 SVGIG (reference sequence). The DNA for the CDR3 is TGTGCCTGGAGCGTAATTAGCGGGAGGGCGGCCTACGAGCAGTACTTC. Translating gives CAWSVISGRAAYEQYF.

The chain links TRBV5-1 to TRBJ2-7; weak D call: TRBD1 (6 bases). CDR1 is SGHRS, CDR2 YFSETQ, per germline. Trimming took off 0 bases at V and 3 bases at J, with 13 bases between the two ends. The CDR3 runs to 15 residues. The chain's CDR3 is CASSLGRGGNYEQYF. The CDR3 DNA reads TGCGCCAGCAGCTTGGGCCGAGGGGGTAACTACGAGCAGTACTTC.

The chain links TRBV19 to TRBJ2-4; 7 bases are shared with TRBD1. Germline V gene sequence: CDR1 LNHDA, CDR2 SQIVND (reference sequence). J lost 7 bases, V lost 5 bases, and 8 bases had no gene match. This CDR3 is built from 14 residues. CDR3 coding DNA: TGTGCCAGTAGTCCCCGACAGGGTCGGAACATTCAGTACTTC. Amino acids: CASSPRQGRNIQYF.

V and J are TRBV7-6 and TRBJ2-2, with TRBD2 identical over 11 bases. With V trimmed by 5 bases and J by 2 bases, 4 bases remained unmatched. The germline CDR1 and CDR2 sequences are SGHVS and FNYEAQ. The CDR3 is 16 residues long. CDR3 nucleotide sequence: TGTGCCAGCAGCGCGGGACTAGCGGTTAACACCGGGGAGCTGTTTTTT. This translates into CASSAGLAVNTGELFF.

The V and J genes are TRBV11-2 and TRBJ2-3; 13 nucleotides line up with TRBD2. CDR1 is SGHAT and CDR2 is FQNNGV in the germline V gene. V was pared by 5 bases and J by 0 bases, with 5 bases of the junction left unmatched. CDR3 length: 17 residues. The CDR3: CASSPGTSGTSTDTQYF. The CDR3 bases are TGTGCCAGCAGCCCCGGGACTAGCGGGACTAGCACAGATACGCAGTATTTT.

The chain has TRBV27 and TRBJ1-5, with 9 bases that match TRBD1. From germline, CDR1 is MNHEY and CDR2 SMNVEV (reference sequence). The CDR3 totals 15 residues. After removal of 6 bases from V and 7 bases from J, the junction contained 10 bases not matched to a gene. The CDR3 region has the DNA TGTGCCAGCAGGACCGGGACAGGGAAGGGCCAGCCCCAGCATTTT. It codes for CASRTGTGKGQPQHF.

This rearrangement joins TRBV6-5 to TRBJ1-5; D is perhaps TRBD1 (5 bases). The CDR3 consists of 12 residues. V was cut by 5 bases and J by 9 bases, with 11 bases left in between. Germline CDR1 is MNHEY and CDR2 is SVGAGI. The CDR3 is CASSAPGGPQHF. In DNA, the CDR3 is TGTGCCAGCAGTGCTCCCGGGGGGCCCCAGCATTTT.

V is TRBV27 and J is TRBJ2-7; weak D call: TRBD1 (7 bases). Trimming took off 3 bases at V and 2 bases at J, with 17 bases between the two ends. CDR3 length: 16 amino acids. Germline values: CDR1 MNHEY, CDR2 SMNVEV (reference sequence). The CDR3 DNA reads as TGTGCCAGCAGTTTTTCGACAGGGACTCTTGCCTACGAGCAGTACTTC. Its translation: CASSFSTGTLAYEQYF.

The genes are TRBV27 and TRBJ2-7; the D gene is possibly TRBD1 (6 bases). The ends were cut back, 5 bases at V and 5 bases at J, with 13 bases in the middle. The CDR3 runs 13 residues. CDR1 is MNHEY and CDR2 is SMNVEV in the germline V gene (reference sequence). This CDR3 reads CASSHRDPNEQYF. The DNA for the CDR3 is TGTGCCAGCAGTCACAGGGACCCCAACGAGCAGTACTTC.

The CDR3 here is CASSFIPTGALYQETQYF. The CDR3 bases are TGTGCCAGCAGTTTCATCCCCACTGGGGCGCTGTACCAAGAGACCCAGTACTTC. V is TRBV28 and J is TRBJ2-5; possibly TRBD1 for D (5 bases). V shed 3 bases and J shed 0 bases, with 20 bases lying between them. The CDR3 covers 18 residues. CDR1 and CDR2 from the germline V gene are MDHEN and SYDVKM.

The chain couples TRBV4-1 to TRBJ1-6, with 7 bases lining up with TRBD1. The junction had 7 bases not matched to a gene; V was cut back by 4 bases and J by 7 bases. CDR1 MGHRA and CDR2 YSYEKL come from the germline V gene. The CDR3 extends over 15 amino acids. The DNA of the CDR3 is TGCGCCAGCAGCCCCCGGGACAGCTTCAATTCACCCCTCCACTTT. It yields the protein CASSPRDSFNSPLHF.

The chain combines TRBV27 with TRBJ1-5; 11 positions match TRBD1. Trimming cost V 6 bases and J 7 bases; bases outside gene matches: 14. CDR3 length: 17 amino acids. The germline V gene encodes CDR1 MNHEY and CDR2 SMNVEV (reference sequence). The DNA for the CDR3 is TGTGCCAGCAGCCTAGGTAGCCCCGGGACAGGGGGGCAGCCCCAGCATTTT. Protein product: CASSLGSPGTGGQPQHF.

V gene TRBV27 combines with J gene TRBJ2-7; 7 bases map to TRBD2. There are 15 residues in the CDR3. Germline CDR1 MNHEY, CDR2 SMNVEV (reference sequence). The V and J ends lost 1 base and 3 bases, in that order; junction bases with no gene match: 6. This chain's CDR3 is CASSLYRGGLYEQYF. The CDR3, as DNA: TGTGCCAGCAGTTTATATCGGGGAGGGCTCTACGAGCAGTACTTC.

V is TRBV6-6 and J is TRBJ2-5, with 8 bases matching TRBD1. V trimming: 5 bases; J trimming: 3 bases; junction bases outside the gene matches: 11. Per the germline V gene, CDR1 is MNHNY and CDR2 is SVGAGI (reference sequence). This CDR3 is built from 16 residues. The CDR3 is CASSRQGTALEETQYF. The DNA of the CDR3 is TGTGCCAGCAGTAGACAGGGGACCGCGCTAGAAGAGACCCAGTACTTC.

The chain links TRBV11-2 to TRBJ1-2; tentative D call: TRBD1 (5 bases). V lost 5 bases to trimming and J lost 4 bases, with 17 bases between them. This CDR3 comprises 15 residues. In germline, CDR1 is SGHAT, CDR2 FQNNGV. CDR3 protein: CASSQVPGPFYGYTF. CDR3 coding DNA: TGTGCCAGCAGCCAAGTCCCGGGACCCTTCTATGGCTACACCTTC.

The gene calls are TRBV28 and TRBJ2-5, with D tentatively TRBD1 (5 bases). Germline assignment: CDR1 MDHEN and CDR2 SYDVKM. The V gene lost 2 bases and the J gene lost 4 bases, with 14 bases spanning the gap. The CDR3 spans 15 residues. The CDR3 is CASSLTRQGAETQYF. CDR3 nucleotide sequence: TGTGCCAGCAGTTTAACGCGGCAGGGCGCAGAGACCCAGTACTTC. Complete variable domain (other parts from reference TRBV28 and TRBJ2-5): DVKVTQSSRYLVKRTGEKVFLECVQDMDHENMFWYRQDPGLGLRLIYFSYDVKMKEKGDIPEGYSVSREKKERFSLILESASTNQTSMYLCASSLTRQGAETQYFGPGTRLLVL.

This clone was observed a few times. The chain couples TRBV4-1 to TRBJ1-2; no definite D call. The V gene lost 0 bases and the J gene lost 1 base, with 9 bases spanning the gap. Per the germline V gene, CDR1 is MGHRA and CDR2 is YSYEKL. The CDR3 is made up of 15 amino acids. The chain's CDR3 is CASSQEGSVNYGYTF. The CDR3 DNA reads as TGCGCCAGCAGCCAAGAAGGATCGGTTAACTATGGCTACACCTTC.

V gene TRBV2 combines with J gene TRBJ2-7; D is tentatively TRBD1 or TRBD2 (5 bases each). The ends were cut back, 7 bases at V and 3 bases at J, with 10 bases in the middle. The CDR3 runs 12 residues. Germline CDR1 and CDR2: SNHLY and FYNNEI. The CDR3 region has the DNA TGTGCCAGCAAAGGGACGCACTACGAGCAGTACTTC. Translating gives CASKGTHYEQYF.

This sequence joins TRBV9 and TRBJ2-7, with 8 positions matching TRBD1. V trimming: 4 bases; J trimming: 0 bases; junction bases outside the gene matches: 12. Germline V CDR1 and CDR2: SGDLS, YYNGEE. The CDR3 runs to 17 residues. The CDR3 DNA reads TGTGCCAGCAGCCTCAATCCGGGACAGGAGAGCTCCTACGAGCAGTACTTC. It codes for CASSLNPGQESSYEQYF. Using reference TRBV9 and TRBJ2-7 for the parts outside the CDR3, the full variable domain is DSGVTQTPKHLITATGQRVTLRCSPRSGDLSVYWYQQSLDQGLQFLIQYYNGEERAKGNILERFSAQQFPDLHSELNLSSLELGDSALYFCASSLNPGQESSYEQYFGPGTRLTVT.

The chain is built from TRBV25-1 and TRBJ2-7, with 14 bases fitting TRBD2. Losses at the gene ends were 7 bases for V and 2 bases for J; bases not matched to a gene: 13. This CDR3 spans 18 amino acids. The germline CDR1 and CDR2 sequences are MGHDK and SYGVNS. The CDR3, as DNA: TGTGCCAGCACCTCTTCCGGGACTAGCGGGGGCTGGCCCTACGAGCAGTACTTC. Protein sequence: CASTSSGTSGGWPYEQYF.

The chain has TRBV27 and TRBJ2-7, with TRBD2 matching over 8 bases. CDR3 size: 16 residues. Trimming at V came to 5 bases and at J to 2 bases, leaving 11 bases not matched to a gene. Germline CDR1 and CDR2: MNHEY and SMNVEV (reference sequence). Here the CDR3 reads CASSPSGGRITYEQYF. CDR3 DNA: TGTGCCAGCAGTCCCTCAGGCGGGAGGATTACCTACGAGCAGTACTTC.

The chain couples TRBV29-1 to TRBJ2-1, with 11 bases that match TRBD2. This CDR3 has 14 residues. J was trimmed by 3 bases and V by 7 bases; bases with no gene match: 5. Germline CDR1 reads SQVTM; CDR2 reads ANQGSEA. CDR3 in DNA: TGCAGCGCCCCGACTAGCGGGGACTACAATGAGCAGTTCTTC. It translates to CSAPTSGDYNEQFF.

CDR3 nucleotides: TGTGCCAGCAGTTACGGAGCGGGAGCCTACAATGAGCAGTTCTTC. Protein sequence: CASSYGAGAYNEQFF. The chain recombines TRBV6-5 with TRBJ2-1; the match to TRBD2 covers 8 bases. The junction had 2 bases not matched to a gene; V was cut back by 2 bases and J by 2 bases. Germline CDR1 reads MNHEY; CDR2 reads SVGAGI. The length of the CDR3 is 15 residues.